Shown below are 10 T cell receptor beta chains from a single sample sequenced in a study of post-analysis software for immune sequencing data. Incorporated into the TCR beta cDNA libraries were unique molecular identifiers, which served to reduce PCR and sequencing biases. TCRdb re-called the PCR reads with MiXCR, one entry per CDR3 protein. The data show about 680,000 distinct CDR3 sequences, more than 50% seen once. Study observations and caveats: TRBV5-6, TRBV5-1 and TRBV20-1 were among roughly 5 TRBV segments more frequent in patients than controls.

These receptors have no known antigen. What was sequenced was blood. The receptors were sampled from a girl aged 2 to 10 with multiple sclerosis.

A few counts support this clonotype. The chain joins TRBV28 to TRBJ2-7; TRBD1 matches 10 bases. CDR3 length: 15 residues. Germline CDR1 MDHEN, CDR2 SYDVKM. V lost 7 bases and J lost 6; bases outside the gene matches: 12. The CDR3 nucleotides are TGTGCCAGCACCCAATGGGGGACAGGGGTTTTCGAGCAGTACTTC. Its protein product is CASTQWGTGVFEQYF.

The chain uses TRBV4-2 and TRBJ2-5; D is perhaps TRBD1 (6 bases). There are 16 residues in the CDR3. V dropped 1 base and J dropped 5 bases, with 17 bases sitting between them. Germline assignment: CDR1 LGHNA and CDR2 YNFKEQ. The CDR3 loop reads CASSQGVHRVGETQYF. Written as DNA, the CDR3 is TGTGCCAGCAGCCAAGGGGTCCACAGGGTGGGCGAGACCCAGTACTTC.

This clonotype was observed a few times. V and J are TRBV24-1 and TRBJ2-5; D assignment may be TRBD1 or TRBD2 (5 bases each). V was shortened by 4 bases and J by 4 bases, with 15 bases between the two germline ends. Germline V lookup: CDR1 KGHDR, CDR2 SFDVKD. The CDR3 spans 15 residues. The CDR3 region has the DNA TGTGCCACCAGTGAGCGACGGGACGGATTAGAGACCCAGTACTTC. Its translation: CATSERRDGLETQYF.

The V call is TRBV20-1, the J call TRBJ2-1; the match to TRBD1 covers 7 bases. Losses at the gene ends were 3 bases for V and 8 bases for J; bases not matched to a gene: 10. Germline V CDR1 and CDR2: DFQATT, SNEGSKA (reference sequence). The CDR3 is 14 residues long. The DNA of the CDR3 is TGCAGTGCTAGGTGGCAGGGGGAAGGGTATGAGCAGTTCTTC. It yields the protein CSARWQGEGYEQFF.

This chain links TRBV12-3 or TRBV12-4 with TRBJ2-1; D perhaps matches TRBD1 (6 bases). Trimming took 4 bases from V and 8 from J, leaving 9 bases between them. The CDR3 contains 12 residues. This chain's CDR3 is CASSYRVHEQFF. CDR3 nucleotide sequence: TGTGCCAGCAGTTACAGGGTTCATGAGCAGTTCTTC.

The chain has TRBV5-1 and TRBJ1-4; a weak D match, TRBD1 (6 bases). The CDR3 runs 14 residues. Trimming shortened V by 7 bases and J by 2 bases, and 12 bases separated the two germline ends. Germline assignment: CDR1 SGHRS and CDR2 YFSETQ. Here the CDR3 reads CASGGQGTNEKLFF. The CDR3 nucleotides are TGCGCCAGCGGCGGGCAGGGGACTAATGAAAAACTGTTTTTT.

This sequence joins TRBV2 and TRBJ1-1, with 7 nucleotides matching TRBD1. The V segment lost 9 bases and the J segment 6 bases; nucleotides outside the gene matches: 13. The germline V gene encodes CDR1 SNHLY and CDR2 FYNNEI. This CDR3 contains 14 residues. The CDR3 protein is CASSLRGAGAEAFF. In nucleotides, the CDR3 is TGTGCCAGTAGTCTCAGGGGGGCTGGGGCTGAAGCTTTCTTT.

The chain links TRBV6-5 to TRBJ2-7, with D hard to call. Germline V gene lookup returns CDR1 MNHEY and CDR2 SVGAGI. With 8 bases removed from V and 2 bases from J, the gap between germline ends came to 19 bases. The CDR3 covers 15 residues. Written as DNA, the CDR3 is TGTGCCAGCTGTCATTCCAACAGTTACCCCTACGAGCAGTACTTC. This translates into CASCHSNSYPYEQYF.

The chain links TRBV18 to TRBJ1-5; D uncertain. CDR3 length: 12 amino acids. Trimming shortened V by 2 bases and J by 3 bases, and 2 bases separated the two germline ends. Per germline, CDR1 KGHSH and CDR2 LQKENI. DNA of the CDR3: TGTGCCAGCTCACCAGTCAATCAGCCCCAGCATTTT. This gives the protein CASSPVNQPQHF.

This clonotype was picked up a small number of times. This chain connects TRBV29-1 to TRBJ2-3, with D perhaps matching TRBD1 (6 bases). The CDR3 is made up of 12 amino acids. Trimming left V 8 bases short and J 4 bases short, with 13 bases between. Germline V gives CDR1 SQVTM, CDR2 ANQGSEA. The CDR3 protein is CSLTTGSDTQYF. The CDR3 DNA sequence: TGCAGCCTGACAACAGGGTCAGATACGCAGTATTTT.